This T cell receptor (beta chain) comes out of a study of blood T cell repertoires in COVID-19. Across the whole study: In each case, the material was cDNA or gDNA derived from T cells, B-cell-depleted T cells, or PBMCs.

Recruitment covered about two dozen US areas and drew participants whose ages spanned roughly 18 to 100 years. Self-reported history from a screening survey and questionnaire set each donor's cohort. This CDR3 comprises 14 residues. Germline-derived CDR1 and CDR2 are LGHDT and YNNKEL (reference sequence). V lost 3 bases to trimming and J lost 4 bases, with 12 bases between them. Per the original data handling: Counts of nucleated cells, estimated from reference gene primer amplification, were obtained. TCRdb's table, derived via immunoSEQ multiplex PCR, lists solely in-frame clones and lacks some. V and J calls and clone size are as listed in that table; D and trimming were resolved from the DNA. The sample contains about 480,000 clones, about 88% of which appear only once.

Sequenced sample: PBMCs or T cells enriched from blood (not recorded which). The TCR originated in an older woman who had recovered from COVID-19. The chain joins TRBV3-1 (or the pseudogene TRBV3-2) to TRBJ1-1; TRBD1 is a possible D gene (5 bases). The CDR3 sequence: CASSQAGLGTEAFF. Here the CDR3 DNA reads TGTGCCAGCAGCCAGGCAGGGCTGGGCACTGAAGCTTTCTTT.